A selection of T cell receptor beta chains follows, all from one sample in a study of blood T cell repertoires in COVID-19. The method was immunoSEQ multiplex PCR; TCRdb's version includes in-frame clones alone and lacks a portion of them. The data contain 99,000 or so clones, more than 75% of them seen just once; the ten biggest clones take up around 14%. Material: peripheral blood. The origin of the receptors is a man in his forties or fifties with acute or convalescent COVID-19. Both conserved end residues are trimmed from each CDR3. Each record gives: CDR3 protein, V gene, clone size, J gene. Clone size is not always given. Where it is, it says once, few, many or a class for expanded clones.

CDR3: ASSQRDSSSYNEQF
V: TRBV4-1
size: -
J: TRBJ2-1

CDR3: ASRPGGSGNTIY
V: TRBV28
size: -
J: TRBJ1-3

CDR3: ASTVRGEQF
V: TRBV2
size: -
J: TRBJ2-1

CDR3: ASNGRLPRGEQF
V: TRBV2
size: few
J: TRBJ2-1

CDR3: ASRLGLAAYNEQF
V: TRBV5-5
size: -
J: TRBJ2-1

CDR3: ASSLGLAGVETQY
V: TRBV5-1
size: -
J: TRBJ2-5

CDR3: ASSIPGTGLYGYT
V: TRBV19
size: -
J: TRBJ1-2

CDR3: ASRGGQGVYSPLH
V: TRBV2
size: few
J: TRBJ1-6

CDR3: ASSWTVSNQPQH
V: TRBV28
size: -
J: TRBJ1-5

CDR3: ASTQQPPETQY
V: TRBV6-6
size: once
J: TRBJ2-5

CDR3: AASGQGRNTIY
V: TRBV6-5
size: -
J: TRBJ1-3

CDR3: ASSSRTGFNTEAF
V: TRBV7-9
size: -
J: TRBJ1-1

CDR3: ASSRTGNTEAF
V: TRBV19
size: -
J: TRBJ1-1

CDR3: ASSSREGGQETQY
V: TRBV7-9
size: -
J: TRBJ2-5

CDR3: ATSDPGAPGGDTQY
V: TRBV24-1
size: -
J: TRBJ2-3

CDR3: ASSQEGGYEQY
V: TRBV4-1
size: few
J: TRBJ2-7

CDR3: ASSLVAGTSSHEQY
V: TRBV5-1
size: -
J: TRBJ2-7

CDR3: ARRGTGEAF
V: TRBV5-3
size: -
J: TRBJ1-1

CDR3: ASSHPGLKLGNTIY
V: TRBV4-1
size: -
J: TRBJ1-3

CDR3: ASRPRAGRTDTQY
V: TRBV27
size: -
J: TRBJ2-3

CDR3: ASSIDRSSTDTQY
V: TRBV18
size: once
J: TRBJ2-3

CDR3: ASSLISRSSYNEQF
V: TRBV11-2
size: -
J: TRBJ2-1

CDR3: ASSDRGPVGNQPQH
V: TRBV6-1
size: few
J: TRBJ1-5

CDR3: ASSFKPGGEYEQY
V: TRBV28
size: -
J: TRBJ2-7

CDR3: ASSLGIAAPYEQY
V: TRBV11-1
size: -
J: TRBJ2-7

CDR3: ASSHIPGLAGVFHEQF
V: TRBV18
size: -
J: TRBJ2-1

CDR3: ASSAGQYTQY
V: TRBV5-6
size: -
J: TRBJ2-3

CDR3: AWNGLANYNEQF
V: TRBV30
size: -
J: TRBJ2-1

CDR3: ASRRYNEQF
V: TRBV19
size: -
J: TRBJ2-1

CDR3: ASSLVAGFGSETQY
V: TRBV11-2
size: -
J: TRBJ2-5

CDR3: ASSKAEASGINGGYNEQF
V: TRBV21-1
size: -
J: TRBJ2-1

CDR3: ASSPAQSSYEQY
V: TRBV18
size: -
J: TRBJ2-7

CDR3: AWSVNERQPQH
V: TRBV30
size: -
J: TRBJ1-5

CDR3: ASSYPGTGGLEQY
V: TRBV6-5
size: -
J: TRBJ2-7

CDR3: ASSPDSSEQY
V: TRBV3-1/TRBV3-2
size: once
J: TRBJ2-7

CDR3: ATIQGASQPQH
V: TRBV19
size: -
J: TRBJ1-5

CDR3: ASSETGGISEKLF
V: TRBV2
size: -
J: TRBJ1-4

CDR3: ASSLWTIAGEQY
V: TRBV5-4
size: -
J: TRBJ2-7

CDR3: ASSSTGIVIQPQH
V: TRBV7-2
size: -
J: TRBJ1-5

CDR3: ASKGSRDKSSPLH
V: TRBV19
size: -
J: TRBJ1-6

CDR3: ASSLPQVNTEAF
V: TRBV5-1
size: -
J: TRBJ1-1

CDR3: ASSGQGMETQY
V: TRBV2
size: -
J: TRBJ2-5

CDR3: ASSQPRRVTALSSYEQY
V: TRBV3-1/TRBV3-2
size: -
J: TRBJ2-7

CDR3: ASSGPELTNTEAF
V: TRBV6-6
size: once
J: TRBJ1-1

CDR3: ASSQEGRLAGGNEQF
V: TRBV14
size: few
J: TRBJ2-1